One and the same sample provided the 14 T cell receptor beta chains below, sequenced in a study of blood T cell repertoires in COVID-19. Repertoires were generated with immunoSEQ multiplex PCR, while TCRdb's copy carries only in-frame clones and drops some. The table includes about 270,000 clones, about nine tenths detected once. The specimen was PBMCs or T cells enriched from blood (not recorded which). Receptor source: a man between 18 and 29 years old who had recovered from COVID-19.

This clone was seen a handful of times. CDR3 sequence reads: CASSLRGNSNQPQHF. CDR3 nucleotide sequence: TGTGCCAGCAGCTTGAGGGGTAATAGCAATCAGCCCCAGCATTTT. V usage is TRBV5-5 and J usage is TRBJ1-5; a weak D match, TRBD1 (5 bases). Germline CDR1 and CDR2: SGHKS and YYEKEE (reference sequence). V was trimmed by 1 base and J by 0 bases, leaving 8 bases between them. The CDR3 consists of 15 residues.

The chain is built from TRBV7-2 and TRBJ1-1; the match to TRBD1 covers 8 bases. CDR3 length: 19 amino acids. V shed 3 bases and J 4 bases; nucleotides not matched to a gene: 19. Germline V gene lookup returns CDR1 SGHTA and CDR2 FQGNSA. CDR3 in amino acids: CASSFTPRRTGSLTTEAFF. CDR3 DNA sequence: TGTGCCAGCAGCTTTACACCGCGGCGGACAGGGTCGTTAACCACTGAAGCTTTCTTT.

The chain has TRBV18 and TRBJ2-2, with D tentatively TRBD2 (5 bases). Germline values: CDR1 KGHSH, CDR2 LQKENI. This CDR3 is 15 amino acids long. V was pared by 2 bases and J by 5 bases, with 12 bases between. The CDR3 spells CASSPMKGETGELFF. In DNA form, the CDR3 reads TGTGCCAGCTCACCAATGAAGGGAGAGACCGGGGAGCTGTTTTTT.

V and J are TRBV1 and TRBJ2-7; the D call TRBD2 from the table was never checked on the DNA. TRBV1 is an annotated pseudogene. This CDR3 is built from 17 residues. The CDR3 reads CTSPIHCKRGVSYEQYF. The CDR3, as DNA: TGCACCAGCCCTATCCACTGTAAGCGGGGGGTGTCCTACGAGCAGTACTTC.

The chain combines TRBV9 with TRBJ1-3; 7 bases agree with TRBD1. The V segment lost 0 bases and the J segment 3 bases; nucleotides outside the gene matches: 12. Looked up from germline, CDR1 is SGDLS and CDR2 is YYNGEE. The CDR3 has 18 amino acids. DNA for the CDR3: TGTGCCAGCAGCGTAGCCCCGGCTGCAGGGGGAGGTGGAAACACCATATATTTT. It specifies CASSVAPAAGGGGNTIYF.

V is TRBV5-1 and J is TRBJ2-7; D possibly corresponds to TRBD2 (6 bases). The CDR3 is 15 residues long. V lost 0 bases and J lost 3, with 13 bases in between. The germline V gene has CDR1 SGHRS and CDR2 YFSETQ. The CDR3 region is CASSLGDSRDYEQYF. DNA of the CDR3: TGCGCCAGCAGCTTGGGGGACTCAAGGGACTACGAGCAGTACTTC.

CDR3 amino acids: CASVSRNEQFF. The DNA of the CDR3 is TGTGCCAGCGTGTCGCGGAATGAGCAGTTCTTC. The V gene is TRBV6-5, the J gene TRBJ2-1; no clear D. V was trimmed by 8 bases and J by 7 bases, leaving 9 bases between them. Germline CDR1 is MNHEY and CDR2 is SVGAGI. CDR3 size: 11 residues.

DNA for the CDR3: TGCGCCAGCAGCCAATCCTGGACTGTAACATCCTACGAGCAGTACTTC. Its protein is CASSQSWTVTSYEQYF. This chain connects TRBV4-1 to TRBJ2-7; TRBD2 is a possible D gene (5 bases). Trimming shortened V by 2 bases and J by 1 base, and 15 bases separated the two germline ends. This CDR3 has 16 residues. Germline V gene lookup returns CDR1 MGHRA and CDR2 YSYEKL.

The V and J genes are TRBV6-5 and TRBJ1-1; weak D call: TRBD1 (5 bases). The CDR3 extends over 15 amino acids. Trimming pared 5 bases from V and 1 base from J, leaving 14 bases between. Germline-derived CDR1 and CDR2 are MNHEY and SVGAGI. CDR3 loop: CASSPLPDRNTEAFF. The CDR3 DNA sequence: TGTGCCAGCAGTCCACTACCCGACAGGAACACTGAAGCTTTCTTT.

The chain is built from TRBV30 and TRBJ1-1, with a possible D match to TRBD1 (5 bases). V lost 8 bases, J lost 0 bases, and 10 bases lay in between. The CDR3 runs 12 residues. Germline CDR1 is GTSNPN and CDR2 is SVGIG (reference sequence). CDR3 nucleotide sequence: TGTGCCGGGGGACGGTTGAACACTGAAGCTTTCTTT. As protein: CAGGRLNTEAFF.

The chain employs TRBV24-1 and TRBJ1-1, with D possibly being TRBD1 (6 bases). Germline CDR1 KGHDR, CDR2 SFDVKD. V was clipped by 7 bases and J by 1 base, with 12 bases between them. This CDR3 region has 14 residues. The CDR3 region is CATSTTGSNTEAFF. The CDR3 region has the DNA TGTGCCACCAGCACGACAGGTTCGAACACTGAAGCTTTCTTT.

The genes are TRBV5-1 and TRBJ2-2; D perhaps matches TRBD1 (6 bases). Germline V gene sequence: CDR1 SGHRS, CDR2 YFSETQ. CDR3 size: 15 residues. Trimming took 1 base from V and 4 from J, leaving 11 bases between them. CDR3 sequence reads: CASSLPGAITGELFF. The CDR3 DNA reads TGCGCCAGCAGCTTGCCAGGGGCAATCACCGGGGAGCTGTTTTTT.

The J gene is TRBJ2-5, the V gene TRBV3-1 (or the pseudogene TRBV3-2); 9 bases agree with TRBD2. J gave up 5 bases and V 0 bases, and 7 bases lay outside the gene matches. Germline CDR1 reads LGHDT; CDR2 reads YNNKEL (reference sequence). The CDR3 totals 16 residues. In DNA form, the CDR3 reads TGTGCCAGCAGCCAAGACCCCTCGGCGGGGGGGGAGACCCAGTACTTC. This codes for CASSQDPSAGGETQYF.

This chain links TRBV11-1 with TRBJ1-6, with D possibly TRBD1 on 6 matching bases. CDR3 size: 13 residues. CDR1 and CDR2 (germline): SGHAT, FQDESV (reference sequence). Trimming stripped 5 bases from V and 7 bases from J, with 9 bases between. The CDR3, as DNA: TGTGCCAGCAGCCACGGACAGAATTCACCCCTCCACTTT. It specifies CASSHGQNSPLHF.